This T cell receptor beta chain was observed in a study of sequential checkpoint blockade in melanoma. Study details: After both sequences, patients received maintenance nivolumab.

Method: immunoSEQ multiplex PCR; TCRdb's copy keeps in-frame clones and lacks some. The repertoire holds about 28,000 clones, with less than 90% as singletons. Trimming took 5 bases from V and 1 from J, leaving 9 bases between them. The CDR3 length is 13 residues. Per germline, CDR1 MNHNS and CDR2 SASEGT. This sample's treatment: randomized to nivolumab then ipilimumab (arm A) or the reverse (arm B). No patient had prior DNA-damaging chemotherapy. Sequenced material: CD8+ T cells sorted from blood (inferred from file names), taken from a patient given nivolumab and ipilimumab in sequence. The chain joins TRBV6-1 to TRBJ2-7, with D perhaps TRBD2 (6 bases). This sequence originates from a human donor with melanoma. The CDR3 DNA sequence: TGTGCCAGCAGTTTCGGGGGTTCCTACGAGCAGTACTTC. This sequence encodes CASSFGGSYEQYF.